Reported below is one TCR beta chain. The antigen is unknown. The entry originates in a study of T cell responses to AZD1222 COVID-19 vaccine. Points from the study as a whole: Nearly half of spike-specific TCRs reportedly target unmutated variant regions. There were vaccine-associated CD4 TCRs across spike, dominant at 160-218 and 743-854. The study sampled repertoires only after the peak T cell response. Two AZD1222 administrations were followed by greater Spike-specific TCR breadth and depth.

Sequencing used immunoSEQ multiplex PCR; TCRdb keeps in-frame clones, though not all of them. The table has some 140,000 clones, 85% to 95% seen once. The CDR3 totals 13 residues. Germline V gene data show CDR1 as SQVTM and CDR2 as ANQGSEA. V shed 3 bases and J shed 0 bases, with 8 bases lying between them. The genes are TRBV29-1 and TRBJ1-1; TRBD1 is a possible D gene (5 bases). The TCR was taken from an adult who received the AZD1222 COVID-19 vaccine. The sample here was peripheral blood, taken 28 days after the second AZD1222 dose. The DNA of the CDR3 is TGCAGCGTTGAGGCAGGGATGAACACTGAAGCTTTCTTT. It codes for CSVEAGMNTEAFF.